Described below is a single TCR beta chain sequence and its context. Its target is not known. This specimen belongs to a study of cytomegalovirus exposure and HLA in healthy donors. Overall study findings and caveats: TCR beta chain V- and J-gene trimming was linked, in a later analysis, to a missense variant in DCLRE1C. For most TCR sequences rarity was the rule, although some public TCRs occurred in many donors.

This CDR3 has 17 residues. With V trimmed by 5 bases and J by 9 bases, 16 bases remained unmatched. The germline V gene has CDR1 MNHEY and CDR2 SMNVEV (reference sequence). This PCR relied on a set of 60 Vbeta primers and 13 Jbeta primers. Clones were read by immunoSEQ multiplex PCR, and TCRdb kept only the in-frame ones, dropping some. The sample table sets out some 72,000 clones. V and J are TRBV27 and TRBJ2-1, with TRBD2 matching over 10 bases. The TCR comes from a boy between 10 and 17 years old in good health and CMV-seronegative. Sequenced: PBMCs. This CDR3 is CASSPASSGRAASEQFF. CDR3 in DNA: TGTGCCAGCAGTCCAGCGTCCAGCGGGAGGGCCGCTAGTGAGCAGTTCTTC.